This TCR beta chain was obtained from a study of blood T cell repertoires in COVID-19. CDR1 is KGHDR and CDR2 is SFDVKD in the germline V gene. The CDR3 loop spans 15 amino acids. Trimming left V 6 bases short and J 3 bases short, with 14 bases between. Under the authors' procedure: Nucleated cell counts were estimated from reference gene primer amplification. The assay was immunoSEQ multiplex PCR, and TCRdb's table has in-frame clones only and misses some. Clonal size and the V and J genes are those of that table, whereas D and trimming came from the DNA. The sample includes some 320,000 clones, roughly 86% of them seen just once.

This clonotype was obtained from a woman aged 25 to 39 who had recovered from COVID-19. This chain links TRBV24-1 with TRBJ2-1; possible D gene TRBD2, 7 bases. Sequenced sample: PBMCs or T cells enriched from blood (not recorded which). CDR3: CATSNSGGLYNEQFF. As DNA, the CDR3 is TGTGCCACCAGTAATTCCGGGGGGCTCTACAATGAGCAGTTCTTC.